This is a list of T cell receptor beta chains from one sample in a study of blood T cell repertoires in COVID-19. The repertoire was sequenced with immunoSEQ multiplex PCR; TCRdb's copy has only in-frame clones and lacks some. The sample comprises 80,000 to 95,000 clones, around 85% of which are singletons, and about 14% rests with the top ten. The sample comprised peripheral blood. These receptors were obtained from a woman in her 70s with acute or convalescent COVID-19. Each CDR3 is given with its conserved first and last residue. Fields, in order: CDR3 protein, CDR3 DNA, clone size, D gene, V gene, J gene. D genes are given only for firm matches. The size of a clone is reported for some rows only, either as once, few or many, or as a class for expanded clones.

cdr3_aa: CSAVVQGAWLGANVLTF; cdr3_nt: TGCAGCGCCGTGGTGCAGGGGGCTTGGTTGGGGGCCAACGTCCTGACTTTC; clone_size: -; d_call: TRBD1; v_call: TRBV29-1; j_call: TRBJ2-6
cdr3_aa: CASTWVTGLGYTF; cdr3_nt: TGTGCCAGCACGTGGGTGACAGGTCTTGGCTACACCTTC; clone_size: -; d_call: -; v_call: TRBV11-2; j_call: TRBJ1-2
cdr3_aa: CASSLTGTDTDTQYF; cdr3_nt: TGTGCCAGCAGCCTTACCGGGACAGACACAGATACGCAGTATTTT; clone_size: few; d_call: TRBD1; v_call: TRBV3-1/TRBV3-2; j_call: TRBJ2-3
cdr3_aa: CASSTGQGDRYGYTF; cdr3_nt: TGTGCCAGTAGTACCGGACAGGGAGACCGCTATGGCTACACCTTC; clone_size: -; d_call: TRBD1; v_call: TRBV19; j_call: TRBJ1-2
cdr3_aa: CASAGVETQYF; cdr3_nt: TGTGCCAGCGCAGGGGTAGAGACCCAGTACTTC; clone_size: -; d_call: -; v_call: TRBV11-3; j_call: TRBJ2-5
cdr3_aa: CASSESDRGGYGYTF; cdr3_nt: TGTGCCAGCAGTGAATCTGACAGGGGTGGCTATGGCTACACCTTC; clone_size: once; d_call: TRBD1; v_call: TRBV25-1; j_call: TRBJ1-2
cdr3_aa: CASSFRGGYAQELSGNTIYF; cdr3_nt: TGTGCCAGCAGCTTCCGGGGGGGTTACGCACAGGAACTTTCTGGAAACACCATATATTTT; clone_size: -; d_call: -; v_call: TRBV7-8; j_call: TRBJ1-3
cdr3_aa: CASSPQEGSQPQHF; cdr3_nt: TGTGCCAGCAGCCCCCAAGAGGGAAGTCAGCCCCAGCATTTT; clone_size: -; d_call: -; v_call: TRBV7-2; j_call: TRBJ1-5
cdr3_aa: CATTRDRGGYTF; cdr3_nt: TGTGCCACCACCAGAGATAGGGGAGGCTACACCTTC; clone_size: -; d_call: -; v_call: TRBV19; j_call: TRBJ1-2
cdr3_aa: CASNNIERSNQPQHF; cdr3_nt: TGTGCCAGTAACAATATTGAGAGGAGCAATCAGCCCCAGCATTTT; clone_size: -; d_call: -; v_call: TRBV19; j_call: TRBJ1-5
cdr3_aa: CASSPGHLYNEQFF; cdr3_nt: TGTGCCAGCAGTCCGGGACACTTGTACAATGAGCAGTTCTTC; clone_size: -; d_call: -; v_call: TRBV28; j_call: TRBJ2-1
cdr3_aa: CASSYQGYERDTIYF; cdr3_nt: TGTGCCAGCAGCTATCAGGGTTACGAGCGGGACACCATATATTTT; clone_size: -; d_call: -; v_call: TRBV11-2; j_call: TRBJ1-3
cdr3_aa: CASRGQGTDTQYF; cdr3_nt: TGCGCCAGTCGGGGACAGGGCACAGATACGCAGTATTTT; clone_size: -; d_call: TRBD1; v_call: TRBV10-1; j_call: TRBJ2-3
cdr3_aa: CASSTTGTSFRYTF; cdr3_nt: TGCGCCAGCAGCACGACAGGGACCTCCTTTCGCTACACCTTC; clone_size: -; d_call: TRBD1; v_call: TRBV5-1; j_call: TRBJ1-2
cdr3_aa: CASSPRGGSGNTIYF; cdr3_nt: TGCGCCAGCAGTCCTCGGGGGGGCTCTGGAAACACCATATATTTT; clone_size: -; d_call: -; v_call: TRBV5-1; j_call: TRBJ1-3